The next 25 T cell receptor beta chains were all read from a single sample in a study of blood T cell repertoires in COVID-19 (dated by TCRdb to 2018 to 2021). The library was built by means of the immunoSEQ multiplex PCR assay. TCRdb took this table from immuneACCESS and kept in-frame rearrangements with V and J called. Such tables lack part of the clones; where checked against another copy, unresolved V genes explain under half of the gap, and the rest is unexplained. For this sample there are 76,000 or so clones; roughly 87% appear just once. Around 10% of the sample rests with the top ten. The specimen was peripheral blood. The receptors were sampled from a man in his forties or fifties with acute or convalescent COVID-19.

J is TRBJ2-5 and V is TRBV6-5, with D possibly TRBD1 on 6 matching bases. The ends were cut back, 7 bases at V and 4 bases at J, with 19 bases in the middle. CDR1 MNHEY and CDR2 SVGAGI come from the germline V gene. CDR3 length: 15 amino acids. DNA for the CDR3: TGTGCCAGCATCCTCGACGCTGGGGGCGCAGAGACCCAGTACTTC. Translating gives CASILDAGGAETQYF.

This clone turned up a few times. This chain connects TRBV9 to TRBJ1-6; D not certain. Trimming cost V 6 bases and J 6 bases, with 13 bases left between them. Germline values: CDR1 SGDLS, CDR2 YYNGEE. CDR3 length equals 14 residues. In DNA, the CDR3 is TGTGCCAGCACCCGGGATTGGACTAATTCACCCCTCCACTTT. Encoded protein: CASTRDWTNSPLHF.

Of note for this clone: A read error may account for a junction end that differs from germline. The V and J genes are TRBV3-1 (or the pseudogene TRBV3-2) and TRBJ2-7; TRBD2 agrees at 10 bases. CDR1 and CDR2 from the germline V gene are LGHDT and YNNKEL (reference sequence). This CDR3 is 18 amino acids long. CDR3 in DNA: TGTGCCGGCAGCCAAGTTAAATATGGGCTAGCGGGAGTGGGCGAGCAGTACTTC. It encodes CAGSQVKYGLAGVGEQYF.

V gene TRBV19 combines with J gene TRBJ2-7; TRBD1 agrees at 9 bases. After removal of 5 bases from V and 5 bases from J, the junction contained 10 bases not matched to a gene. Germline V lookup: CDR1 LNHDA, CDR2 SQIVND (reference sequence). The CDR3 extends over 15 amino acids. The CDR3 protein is CASSYPGQGVHEQYF. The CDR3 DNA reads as TGTGCCAGTAGTTATCCGGGACAGGGAGTCCACGAGCAGTACTTC.

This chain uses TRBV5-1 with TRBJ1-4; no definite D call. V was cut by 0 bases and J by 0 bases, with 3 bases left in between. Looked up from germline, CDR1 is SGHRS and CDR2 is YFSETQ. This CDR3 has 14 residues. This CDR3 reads CASSLGPTNEKLFF. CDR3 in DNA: TGCGCCAGCAGCTTGGGGCCAACTAATGAAAAACTGTTTTTT.

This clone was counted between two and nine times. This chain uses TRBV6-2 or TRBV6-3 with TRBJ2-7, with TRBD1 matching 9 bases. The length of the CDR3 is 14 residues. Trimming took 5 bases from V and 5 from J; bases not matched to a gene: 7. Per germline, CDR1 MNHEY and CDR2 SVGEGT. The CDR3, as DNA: TGTGCCAGCAGTCAGGGACAGGGTTTCAACGAGCAGTACTTC. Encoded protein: CASSQGQGFNEQYF.

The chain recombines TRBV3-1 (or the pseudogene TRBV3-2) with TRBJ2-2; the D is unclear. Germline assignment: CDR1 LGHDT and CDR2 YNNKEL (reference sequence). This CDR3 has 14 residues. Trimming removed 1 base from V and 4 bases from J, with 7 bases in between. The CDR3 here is CASSQVRGTGELFF. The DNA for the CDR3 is TGTGCCAGCAGCCAAGTCCGAGGCACCGGGGAGCTGTTTTTT.

The CDR3 DNA is TGTGCCAGCAGCCACCAGGGGGCAGATCAGCCCCAGCATTTT. Translating it yields CASSHQGADQPQHF. The rearrangement joins TRBV3-1 (or the pseudogene TRBV3-2) to TRBJ1-5; the match to TRBD1 covers 8 bases. CDR1 is LGHDT and CDR2 is YNNKEL in the germline V gene (reference sequence). This CDR3 is built from 14 residues. V was clipped by 3 bases and J by 5 bases; unmatched bases: 3.

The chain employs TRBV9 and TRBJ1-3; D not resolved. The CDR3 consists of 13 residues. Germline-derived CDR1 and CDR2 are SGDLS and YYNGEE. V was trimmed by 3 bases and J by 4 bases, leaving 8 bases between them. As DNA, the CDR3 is TGTGCCAGCAGCGGGGCAGACGGAAACACCATATATTTT. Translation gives CASSGADGNTIYF.

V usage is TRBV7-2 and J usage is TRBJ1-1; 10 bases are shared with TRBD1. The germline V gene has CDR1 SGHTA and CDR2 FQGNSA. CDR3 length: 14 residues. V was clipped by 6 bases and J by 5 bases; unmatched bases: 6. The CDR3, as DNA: TGTGCCAGCAGTAGAGACAGGGGGCGAACTGAAGCTTTCTTT. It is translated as CASSRDRGRTEAFF.

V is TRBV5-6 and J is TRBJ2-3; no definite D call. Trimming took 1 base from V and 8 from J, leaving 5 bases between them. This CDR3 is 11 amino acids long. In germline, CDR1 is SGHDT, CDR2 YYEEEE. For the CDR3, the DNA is TGTGCCAGCAGCTTGTCAGGTACGCAGTATTTT. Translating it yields CASSLSGTQYF.

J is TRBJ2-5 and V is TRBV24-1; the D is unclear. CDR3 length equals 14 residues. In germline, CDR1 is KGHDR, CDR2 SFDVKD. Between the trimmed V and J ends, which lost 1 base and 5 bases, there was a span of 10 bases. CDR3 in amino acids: CATSDFGPRETQYF. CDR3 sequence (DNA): TGTGCCACCAGTGATTTCGGCCCGAGGGAGACCCAGTACTTC.

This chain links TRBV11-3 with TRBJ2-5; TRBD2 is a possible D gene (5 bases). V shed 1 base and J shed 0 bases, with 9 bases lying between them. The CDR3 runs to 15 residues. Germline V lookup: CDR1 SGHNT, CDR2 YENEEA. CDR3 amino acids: CASSLGERHQETQYF. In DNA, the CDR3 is TGTGCCAGCAGCTTAGGTGAGCGGCACCAAGAGACCCAGTACTTC.

CDR3 residues: CASSIGSSGVQTQYF. The CDR3 DNA reads TGTGCCAGTAGTATAGGATCTAGCGGGGTGCAGACCCAGTACTTC. This chain uses TRBV19 with TRBJ2-5; TRBD2 matches 9 bases. V dropped 1 base and J dropped 6; count of bases not matched to a gene: 6. The CDR3 is made up of 15 amino acids. Germline V gene sequence: CDR1 LNHDA, CDR2 SQIVND (reference sequence).

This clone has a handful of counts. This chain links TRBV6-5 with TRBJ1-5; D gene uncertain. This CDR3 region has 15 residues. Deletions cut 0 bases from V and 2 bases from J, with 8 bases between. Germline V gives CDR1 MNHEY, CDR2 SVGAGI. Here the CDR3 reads CASSYSSRGNQPQHF. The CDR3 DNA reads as TGTGCCAGCAGTTACTCTAGCCGGGGCAATCAGCCCCAGCATTTT.

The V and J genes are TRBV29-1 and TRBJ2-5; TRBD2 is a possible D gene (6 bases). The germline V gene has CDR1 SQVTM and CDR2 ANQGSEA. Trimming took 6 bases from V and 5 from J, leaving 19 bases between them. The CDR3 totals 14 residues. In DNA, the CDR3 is TGCAGCGTGACCGAGACGGGGGTCTGGGAGACCCAGTACTTC. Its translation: CSVTETGVWETQYF.

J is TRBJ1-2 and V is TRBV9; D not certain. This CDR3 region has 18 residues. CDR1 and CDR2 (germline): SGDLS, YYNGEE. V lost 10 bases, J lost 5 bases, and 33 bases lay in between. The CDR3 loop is CASLTRLEGSPLGYGYTF. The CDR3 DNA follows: TGTGCCTCGCTGACCCGACTCGAGGGCAGTCCCTTAGGGTATGGCTACACCTTC.

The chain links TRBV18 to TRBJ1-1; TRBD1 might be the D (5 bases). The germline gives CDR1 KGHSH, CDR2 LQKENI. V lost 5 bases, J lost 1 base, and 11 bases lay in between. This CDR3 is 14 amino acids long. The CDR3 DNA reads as TGTGCCAGCTCAGCGACAGATTCGAACACTGAAGCTTTCTTT. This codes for CASSATDSNTEAFF.

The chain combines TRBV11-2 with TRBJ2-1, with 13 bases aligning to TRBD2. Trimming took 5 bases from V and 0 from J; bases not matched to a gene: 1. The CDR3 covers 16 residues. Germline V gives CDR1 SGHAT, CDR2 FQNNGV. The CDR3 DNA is TGTGCCAGCAGCAGGACTAGCGGGGGCTCCTACAATGAGCAGTTCTTC. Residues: CASSRTSGGSYNEQFF.

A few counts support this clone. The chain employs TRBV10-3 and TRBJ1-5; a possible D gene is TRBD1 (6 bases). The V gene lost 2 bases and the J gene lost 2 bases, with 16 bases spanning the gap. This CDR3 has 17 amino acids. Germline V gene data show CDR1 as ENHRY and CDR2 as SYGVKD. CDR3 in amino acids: CAISERAGEIGNQPQHF. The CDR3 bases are TGTGCCATCAGTGAGCGGGCAGGGGAGATCGGCAATCAGCCCCAGCATTTT.

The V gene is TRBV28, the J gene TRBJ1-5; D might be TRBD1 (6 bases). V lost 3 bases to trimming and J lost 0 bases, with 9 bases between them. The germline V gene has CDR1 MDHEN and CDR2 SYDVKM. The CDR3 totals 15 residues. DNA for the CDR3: TGTGCCAGCAGTTTCCTGGACAGTAGCAATCAGCCCCAGCATTTT. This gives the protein CASSFLDSSNQPQHF.

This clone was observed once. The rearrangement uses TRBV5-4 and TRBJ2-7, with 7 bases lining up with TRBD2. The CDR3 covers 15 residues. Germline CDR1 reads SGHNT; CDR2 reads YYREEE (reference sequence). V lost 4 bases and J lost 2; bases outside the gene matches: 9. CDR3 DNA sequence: TGTGCCAGCAGCCACCTGGGGAGCGGGACCTACGAGCAGTACTTC. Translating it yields CASSHLGSGTYEQYF.

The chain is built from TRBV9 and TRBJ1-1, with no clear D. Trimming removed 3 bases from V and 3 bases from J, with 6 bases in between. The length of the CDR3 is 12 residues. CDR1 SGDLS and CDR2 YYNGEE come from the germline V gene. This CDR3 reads CASSAVDTEAFF. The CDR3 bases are TGTGCCAGCAGCGCGGTAGACACTGAAGCTTTCTTT.

CDR3 coding DNA: TGTGCCAGCTCACCGCCTGGCAGCACTGAAGCTTTCTTT. This translates into CASSPPGSTEAFF. This chain joins TRBV18 and TRBJ1-1; D unclear. Trimming cost V 3 bases and J 4 bases, with 9 bases left between them. This CDR3 comprises 13 residues. Germline CDR1 KGHSH, CDR2 LQKENI.

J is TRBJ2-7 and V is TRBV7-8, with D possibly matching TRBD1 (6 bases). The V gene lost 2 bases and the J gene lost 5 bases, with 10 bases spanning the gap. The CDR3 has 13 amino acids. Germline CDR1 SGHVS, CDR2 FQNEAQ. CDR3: CASSLPTGHEQYF. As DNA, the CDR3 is TGTGCCAGCAGCTTACCGACAGGCCACGAGCAGTACTTC. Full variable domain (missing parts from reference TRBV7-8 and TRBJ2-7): GAGVSQSPRYKVAKRGQDVALRCDPISGHVSLFWYQQALGQGPEFLTYFQNEAQLDKSGLPSDRFFAERPEGSVSTLKIQRTQQEDSAVYLCASSLPTGHEQYFGPGTRLTVT.